This paragraph covers one T cell receptor (beta chain) sequence. The data were produced by immunoSEQ multiplex PCR, yet TCRdb's version contains in-frame clones alone and is incomplete. The table lists fewer than 350,000 clones, approximately 91% of them singletons. The record originates from a study of blood T cell repertoires in COVID-19. The cohort comprised adults aged about 18 to 100 years residing in 20 to 30 US areas. Cohorts were based on clinical histories the participants reported. With V trimmed by 3 bases and J by 4 bases, 8 bases remained unmatched. The V gene's germline CDR1 is SNHLY and CDR2 FYNNEI. This CDR3 is built from 16 residues.

The sequenced material came from PBMCs or T cells enriched from blood (not recorded which). V usage is TRBV2 and J usage is TRBJ2-2; TRBD1 matches at 7 bases. The sequence was collected from a woman aged 40 to 50 with acute COVID-19. The CDR3 is CASSEFAGGVTGELFF. DNA of the CDR3: TGTGCCAGCAGTGAGTTTGCAGGGGGTGTCACCGGGGAGCTGTTTTTT.